This T cell receptor (beta chain) was recovered during a study of blood T cell repertoires in COVID-19. Background on the study: COVID-19 samples, acute and convalescent, were from the United States, Italy and Spain.

Sequencing was performed with immunoSEQ multiplex PCR; in TCRdb, only in-frame clones are kept and a portion is missing. The table lists 70,000 or so clones, around 86% of them singletons. The germline CDR1 and CDR2 sequences are MDHEN and SYDVKM. Trimming removed 8 bases from V and 6 bases from J; junction bases left unmatched: 4. The CDR3 covers 12 residues. The sequence derives from a man aged 70-80 years with active COVID-19. This sequence joins TRBV28 and TRBJ2-3; 8 positions agree with TRBD1. Sequenced input: peripheral blood. The CDR3 protein is CASQGAKDTQYF. CDR3 sequence (DNA): TGTGCCAGCCAGGGGGCCAAGGATACGCAGTATTTT.